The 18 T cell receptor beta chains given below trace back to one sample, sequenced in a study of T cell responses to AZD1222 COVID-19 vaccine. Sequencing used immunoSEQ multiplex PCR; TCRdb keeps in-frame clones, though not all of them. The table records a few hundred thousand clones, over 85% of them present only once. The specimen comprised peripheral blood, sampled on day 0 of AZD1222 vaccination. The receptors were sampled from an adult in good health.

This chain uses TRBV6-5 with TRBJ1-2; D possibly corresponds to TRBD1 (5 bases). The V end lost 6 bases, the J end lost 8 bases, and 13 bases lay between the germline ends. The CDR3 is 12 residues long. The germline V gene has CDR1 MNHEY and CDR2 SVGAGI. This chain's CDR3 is CASRVGQAGYTF. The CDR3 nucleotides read TGTGCCAGCAGGGTGGGGCAGGCCGGCTACACCTTC.

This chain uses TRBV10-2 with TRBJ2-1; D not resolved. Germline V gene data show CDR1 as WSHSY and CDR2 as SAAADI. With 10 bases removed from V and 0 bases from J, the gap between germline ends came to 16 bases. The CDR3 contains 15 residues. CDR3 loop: CATVIGPNSYNEQFF. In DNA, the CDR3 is TGCGCCACCGTGATAGGTCCTAACTCCTACAATGAGCAGTTCTTC.

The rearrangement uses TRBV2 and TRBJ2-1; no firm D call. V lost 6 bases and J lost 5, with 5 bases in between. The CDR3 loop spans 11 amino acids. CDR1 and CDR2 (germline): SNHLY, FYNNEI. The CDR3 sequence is CASRGDNEQFF. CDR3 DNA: TGTGCCAGCAGAGGCGACAATGAGCAGTTCTTC.

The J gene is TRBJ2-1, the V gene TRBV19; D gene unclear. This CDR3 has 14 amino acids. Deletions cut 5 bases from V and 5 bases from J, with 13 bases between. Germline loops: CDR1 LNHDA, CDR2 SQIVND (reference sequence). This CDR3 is CASSSRSAHNEQFF. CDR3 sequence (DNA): TGTGCCAGTAGTTCCCGAAGCGCTCACAATGAGCAGTTCTTC.

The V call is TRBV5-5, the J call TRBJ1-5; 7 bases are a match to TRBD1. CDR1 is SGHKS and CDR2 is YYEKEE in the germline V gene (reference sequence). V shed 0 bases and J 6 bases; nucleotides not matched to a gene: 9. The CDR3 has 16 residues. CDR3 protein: CASSLGPDRAFQPQHF. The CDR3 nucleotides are TGTGCCAGCAGCTTGGGCCCCGACAGGGCTTTTCAGCCCCAGCATTTT.

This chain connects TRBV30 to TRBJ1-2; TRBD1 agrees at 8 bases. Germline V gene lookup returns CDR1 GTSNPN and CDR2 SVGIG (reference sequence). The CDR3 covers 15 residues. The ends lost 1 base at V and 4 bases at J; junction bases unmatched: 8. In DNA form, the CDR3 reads TGTGCCTGGAGTGGGGTAGGGGACAGGACCTATGGCTACACCTTC. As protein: CAWSGVGDRTYGYTF.

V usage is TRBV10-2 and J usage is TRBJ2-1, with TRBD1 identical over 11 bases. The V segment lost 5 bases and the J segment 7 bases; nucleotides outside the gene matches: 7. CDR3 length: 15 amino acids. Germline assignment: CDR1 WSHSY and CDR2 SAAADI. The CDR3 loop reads CASSFGQGARNEQFF. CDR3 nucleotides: TGCGCCAGCAGTTTCGGACAGGGGGCGCGGAATGAGCAGTTCTTC.

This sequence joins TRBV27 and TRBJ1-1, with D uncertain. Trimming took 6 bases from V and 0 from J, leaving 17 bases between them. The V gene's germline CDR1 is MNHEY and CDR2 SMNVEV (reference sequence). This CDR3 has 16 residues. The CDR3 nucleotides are TGTGCCAGCAGCTTTACCGTGGCGGGGATGAACACTGAAGCTTTCTTT. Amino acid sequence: CASSFTVAGMNTEAFF.

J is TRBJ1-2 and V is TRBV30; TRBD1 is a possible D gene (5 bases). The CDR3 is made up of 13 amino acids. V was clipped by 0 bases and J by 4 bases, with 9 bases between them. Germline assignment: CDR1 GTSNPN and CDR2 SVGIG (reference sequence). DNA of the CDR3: TGTGCCTGGAGTGTGGGGGGAGCCTATGGCTACACCTTC. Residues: CAWSVGGAYGYTF.

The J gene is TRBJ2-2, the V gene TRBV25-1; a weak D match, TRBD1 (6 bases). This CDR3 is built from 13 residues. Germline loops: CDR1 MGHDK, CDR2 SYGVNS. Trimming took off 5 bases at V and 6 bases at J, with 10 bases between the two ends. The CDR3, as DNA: TGTGCCAGCAGTATAACAGGGTCCGGGGAGCTGTTTTTT. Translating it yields CASSITGSGELFF.

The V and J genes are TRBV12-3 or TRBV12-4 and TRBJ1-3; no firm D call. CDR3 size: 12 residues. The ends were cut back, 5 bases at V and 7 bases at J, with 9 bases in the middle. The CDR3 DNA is TGTGCCAGCAGTCCTCTTCGGAACACCATATATTTT. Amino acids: CASSPLRNTIYF.

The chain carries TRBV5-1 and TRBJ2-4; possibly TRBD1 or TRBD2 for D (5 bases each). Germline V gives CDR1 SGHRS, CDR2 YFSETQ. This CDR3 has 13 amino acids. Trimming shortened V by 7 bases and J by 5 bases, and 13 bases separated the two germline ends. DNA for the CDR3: TGCGCCAGCTCCAGAGTGGGGGAAAACATTCAGTACTTC. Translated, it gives CASSRVGENIQYF. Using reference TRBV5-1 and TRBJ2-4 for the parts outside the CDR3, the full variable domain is KAGVTQTPRYLIKTRGQQVTLSCSPISGHRSVSWYQQTPGQGLQFLFEYFSETQRNKGNFPGRFSGRQFSNSRSEMNVSTLELGDSALYLCASSRVGENIQYFGAGTRLSVL.

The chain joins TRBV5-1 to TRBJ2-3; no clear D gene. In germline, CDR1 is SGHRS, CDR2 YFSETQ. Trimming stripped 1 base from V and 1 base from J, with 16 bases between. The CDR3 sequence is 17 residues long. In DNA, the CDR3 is TGCGCCAGCAGCTTGTACCCGATGCAGCCGGGCACAGATACGCAGTATTTT. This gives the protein CASSLYPMQPGTDTQYF.

The CDR3 spells CASSLVGAANEKLFF. Written as DNA, the CDR3 is TGTGCCAGTAGTCTCGTAGGGGCGGCTAATGAAAAACTGTTTTTT. The chain has TRBV19 and TRBJ1-4; maybe TRBD1 (5 bases). The germline CDR1 and CDR2 sequences are LNHDA and SQIVND (reference sequence). V was trimmed by 5 bases and J by 3 bases, leaving 13 bases between them. This CDR3 has 15 amino acids. The variable domain in full, completed from reference TRBV19 and TRBJ1-4, reads DGGITQSPKYLFRKEGQNVTLSCEQNLNHDAMYWYRQDPGQGLRLIYYSQIVNDFQKGDIAEGYSVSREKKESFPLTVTSAQKNPTAFYLCASSLVGAANEKLFFGSGTQLSVL.

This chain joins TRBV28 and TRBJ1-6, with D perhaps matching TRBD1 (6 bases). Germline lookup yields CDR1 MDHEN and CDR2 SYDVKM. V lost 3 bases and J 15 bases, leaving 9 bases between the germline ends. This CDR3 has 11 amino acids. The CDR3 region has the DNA TGTGCCAGCAGTTTCCAAGGGGGCCTCCACTTT. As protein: CASSFQGGLHF.

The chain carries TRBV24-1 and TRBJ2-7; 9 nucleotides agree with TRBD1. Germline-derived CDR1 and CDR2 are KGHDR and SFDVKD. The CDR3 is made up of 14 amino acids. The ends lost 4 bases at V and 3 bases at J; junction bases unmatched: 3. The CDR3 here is CATSERDRDYEQYF. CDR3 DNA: TGTGCCACCAGTGAACGGGACAGGGACTACGAGCAGTACTTC.

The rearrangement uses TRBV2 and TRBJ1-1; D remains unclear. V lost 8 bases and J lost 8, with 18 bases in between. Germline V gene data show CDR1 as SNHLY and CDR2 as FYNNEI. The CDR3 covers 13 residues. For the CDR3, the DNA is TGTGCCAGCTCTCTTCTTGGGCGGCTAGAAGCTTTCTTT. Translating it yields CASSLLGRLEAFF.

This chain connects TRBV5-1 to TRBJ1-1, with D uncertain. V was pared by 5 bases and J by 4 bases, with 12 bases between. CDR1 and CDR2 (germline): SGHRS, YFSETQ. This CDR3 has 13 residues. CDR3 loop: CASSEGLSTEAFF. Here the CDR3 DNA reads TGCGCCAGCAGTGAGGGTTTGAGCACTGAAGCTTTCTTT.